This T cell receptor beta chain was captured by sequencing in a study of breast tumors, draining lymph nodes, adjacent tissues. This clonotype was recorded many times. Its antigen is not known. Via MiXCR, TCRdb re-called the multiplex PCR reads, giving one row per CDR3 protein. The data hold fewer than 90,000 distinct CDR3 sequences, with over 25% observed a single time. Axillary draining lymph nodes of breast cancer patients supplied the node samples. Study results and caveats: Tumor repertoires ranked between lymph nodes and nontumor tissue in diversity, with V and J gene preferences. That most tumor T cells come from lymph nodes remained unproven. Compared with basal-like, luminal-like tumors shared significantly more repertoire with nontumor tissue.

This CDR3 comprises 12 residues. Trimming pared 6 bases from V and 1 base from J, leaving 7 bases between. Germline-derived CDR1 and CDR2 are KGHSH and LQKENI. The J gene is TRBJ2-7, the V gene TRBV18; no clear D gene. The sample comprised axillary lymph node tissue. The receptor was derived from a female donor with breast cancer. Some clones in this sample may be carry-over from other donors' samples. The CDR3 is CASSQLSYEQYF. As DNA, the CDR3 is TGTGCCAGCTCCCAGTTGTCCTACGAGCAGTACTTC.